A selection of T cell receptor beta chains follows, all from one sample in a study of blood T cell repertoires in COVID-19. The method was immunoSEQ multiplex PCR; TCRdb's version includes in-frame clones alone and lacks a portion of them. The sample has 540,000 or so clones, approximately 91% seen once. Material: peripheral blood. The receptors stem from a woman aged 50 to 65 with COVID-19, enrolled during active disease. CDR3s include the opening cysteine and the closing phenylalanine or tryptophan. The D gene is left open where the match is weak. Not all rows give a size; the values are once, few, many and, for expanded clones, a class.

D gene: TRBD1
clone size: .
V gene: TRBV30
J gene: TRBJ2-3
CDR3 DNA: TGTGCCTGGAGTTTGACAGGGGCATCCACAGATACGCAGTATTTT
CDR3 protein: CAWSLTGASTDTQYF

D gene: .
clone size: .
V gene: TRBV5-1
J gene: TRBJ1-4
CDR3 DNA: TGCGCCAGCAGCCCCTCGCGGGGGCCAGAAGAAAAACTGTTTTTT
CDR3 protein: CASSPSRGPEEKLFF

D gene: .
clone size: .
V gene: TRBV7-9
J gene: TRBJ1-1
CDR3 DNA: TGTGCCAGCAGCTTAACGGCGGACACTGAAGCTTTCTTT
CDR3 protein: CASSLTADTEAFF

D gene: .
clone size: .
V gene: TRBV5-1
J gene: TRBJ2-7
CDR3 DNA: TGCGCCAGCAGCTTGGTGCTAGGGAGGTACGAGCAGTACTTC
CDR3 protein: CASSLVLGRYEQYF

D gene: .
clone size: .
V gene: TRBV5-1
J gene: TRBJ1-2
CDR3 DNA: TGCGCCAGCAGCTTGGGGGAGAGAGTGGGCTACACCTTC
CDR3 protein: CASSLGERVGYTF

D gene: .
clone size: .
V gene: TRBV5-6
J gene: TRBJ1-2
CDR3 DNA: TGTGCCAGCAGCTTGGGGAGTACTAACTATGGCTACACCTTC
CDR3 protein: CASSLGSTNYGYTF

D gene: .
clone size: .
V gene: TRBV2
J gene: TRBJ1-1
CDR3 DNA: TGTGCCAGCACCCCCCAGTACACTGAAGCTTTCTTT
CDR3 protein: CASTPQYTEAFF

D gene: TRBD1
clone size: .
V gene: TRBV10-3
J gene: TRBJ2-7
CDR3 DNA: TGTGCCATCAGTGGGGGGACAGAACATTACGAGCAGTACTTC
CDR3 protein: CAISGGTEHYEQYF

D gene: TRBD1
clone size: .
V gene: TRBV5-1
J gene: TRBJ1-2
CDR3 DNA: TGCGCCAGCAACCCGGGCAGGGGGTCTTATGGCTACACCTTC
CDR3 protein: CASNPGRGSYGYTF

D gene: .
clone size: .
V gene: TRBV3-1/TRBV3-2
J gene: TRBJ1-1
CDR3 DNA: TGTGCCAGCAGCCAGGCAGGGAAGGCTGAAGCTTTCTTT
CDR3 protein: CASSQAGKAEAFF

D gene: TRBD1
clone size: once
V gene: TRBV10-3
J gene: TRBJ1-3
CDR3 DNA: TGTGCCATAGCAGGAGACAGGGCTGGAAACACCATATATTTT
CDR3 protein: CAIAGDRAGNTIYF

D gene: TRBD1
clone size: few
V gene: TRBV5-1
J gene: TRBJ1-4
CDR3 DNA: TGCGCCAGCAGCTTGCTTACCGGGAGGGGGCTTGAAAAACTGTTTTTT
CDR3 protein: CASSLLTGRGLEKLFF

D gene: .
clone size: .
V gene: TRBV3-1/TRBV3-2
J gene: TRBJ1-3
CDR3 DNA: TGTGCCAGCAGCCCTCCAGGTGTGGACACCATATATTTT
CDR3 protein: CASSPPGVDTIYF

D gene: TRBD1
clone size: few
V gene: TRBV24-1
J gene: TRBJ1-5
CDR3 DNA: TGTGCCACCAGTGATTTAGACAGGGGGCGTTCTCAGCCCCAGCATTTT
CDR3 protein: CATSDLDRGRSQPQHF

D gene: .
clone size: .
V gene: TRBV28
J gene: TRBJ1-4
CDR3 DNA: TGTGCCAGCAGCCGCTCTGGGGGGATGAAAAAACTGTTTTTT
CDR3 protein: CASSRSGGMKKLFF

D gene: .
clone size: .
V gene: TRBV7-9
J gene: TRBJ1-1
CDR3 DNA: TGTGCCAGCAGCTTAGTTGAGGGATCGACTGAAGCTTTCTTT
CDR3 protein: CASSLVEGSTEAFF

D gene: TRBD2
clone size: .
V gene: TRBV25-1
J gene: TRBJ2-3
CDR3 DNA: TGTGCCAGCAGACGTAGCGGGGGGCGGACAGATACGCAGTATTTT
CDR3 protein: CASRRSGGRTDTQYF

D gene: TRBD1
clone size: .
V gene: TRBV3-1/TRBV3-2
J gene: TRBJ1-2
CDR3 DNA: TGTGCCAGCAGCCCCCGGGACAGGGGGGCTAACTATGGCTACACCTTC
CDR3 protein: CASSPRDRGANYGYTF

D gene: TRBD2
clone size: once
V gene: TRBV4-1
J gene: TRBJ2-1
CDR3 DNA: TGCGCCAGCAGCCAACTAGCGGGGGGGCAGAATGAGCAGTTCTTC
CDR3 protein: CASSQLAGGQNEQFF

D gene: TRBD1
clone size: .
V gene: TRBV7-6
J gene: TRBJ2-7
CDR3 DNA: TGTGCCAGCAGCTTTGGACAGGGCTCCATGTACGAGCAGTACTTC
CDR3 protein: CASSFGQGSMYEQYF

D gene: .
clone size: .
V gene: TRBV5-6
J gene: TRBJ2-5
CDR3 DNA: TGTGCCAGCAGCTTGGGGCTTGGGGCGGAGACCCAGTACTTC
CDR3 protein: CASSLGLGAETQYF

D gene: .
clone size: .
V gene: TRBV5-1
J gene: TRBJ1-5
CDR3 DNA: TGCGCCAGCAGCTTTGTCCCGGGACAAAATCAGCCCCAGCATTTT
CDR3 protein: CASSFVPGQNQPQHF

D gene: .
clone size: .
V gene: TRBV5-1
J gene: TRBJ2-3
CDR3 DNA: TGCGCCAGCAGCTTGGACTTGACAGTTTGGGGATCCCAGAGCACAGATACGCAGTATTTT
CDR3 protein: CASSLDLTVWGSQSTDTQYF

D gene: .
clone size: .
V gene: TRBV10-3
J gene: TRBJ1-2
CDR3 DNA: TGTGCCATCAGTGAAGGAGACTTGACCTATGGCTACACCTTC
CDR3 protein: CAISEGDLTYGYTF

D gene: TRBD1
clone size: .
V gene: TRBV10-3
J gene: TRBJ2-7
CDR3 DNA: TGTGCCATCAGCGAGGGGCAGGGGGCCCCCTACGAGCAGTACTTC
CDR3 protein: CAISEGQGAPYEQYF

D gene: TRBD1
clone size: .
V gene: TRBV24-1
J gene: TRBJ2-2
CDR3 DNA: TGTGCCACCAGTCCCCTCATCCCCGGGACAGCGAACACCGGGGAGCTGTTTTTT
CDR3 protein: CATSPLIPGTANTGELFF

D gene: .
clone size: once
V gene: TRBV28
J gene: TRBJ1-2
CDR3 DNA: TGTGCCAGCAGTCCCAGTGGGGGGGCGCTTGGCTACACCTTC
CDR3 protein: CASSPSGGALGYTF

D gene: .
clone size: few
V gene: TRBV2
J gene: TRBJ2-2
CDR3 DNA: TGTGCCAGCTCCCCTTGGGGACAATCCACCGGGGAGCTGTTTTTT
CDR3 protein: CASSPWGQSTGELFF

D gene: .
clone size: .
V gene: TRBV11-2
J gene: TRBJ2-3
CDR3 DNA: TGTGCCAGCAGCTTAGATCCGTCTGCAGATACGCAGTATTTT
CDR3 protein: CASSLDPSADTQYF